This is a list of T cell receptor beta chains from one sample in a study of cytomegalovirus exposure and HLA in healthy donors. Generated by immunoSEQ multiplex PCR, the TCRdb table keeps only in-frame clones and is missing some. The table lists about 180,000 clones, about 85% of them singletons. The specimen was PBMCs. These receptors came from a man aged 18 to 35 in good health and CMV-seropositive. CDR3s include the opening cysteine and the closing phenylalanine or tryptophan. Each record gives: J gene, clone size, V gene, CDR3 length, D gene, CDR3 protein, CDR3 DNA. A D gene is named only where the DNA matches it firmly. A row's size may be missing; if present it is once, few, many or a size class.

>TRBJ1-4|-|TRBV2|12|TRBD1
CASSGTGEKLFF
TGTGCCAGCAGCGGGACAGGGGAAAAACTGTTTTTT
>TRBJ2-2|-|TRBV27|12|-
CASSLSTGELFF
TGTGCCAGCAGTTTGAGCACCGGGGAGCTGTTTTTT
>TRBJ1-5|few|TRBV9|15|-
CASRLGQGDIQPQHF
TGTGCCAGCAGGTTAGGGCAGGGCGATATCCAGCCCCAGCATTTT
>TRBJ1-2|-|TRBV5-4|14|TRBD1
CASSVPLQGQGYTF
TGTGCCAGCAGCGTACCATTACAGGGGCAAGGCTACACCTTC
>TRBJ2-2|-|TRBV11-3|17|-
CASSLYRGAANTGELFF
TGTGCCAGCAGCTTATATCGGGGAGCTGCGAACACCGGGGAGCTGTTTTTT
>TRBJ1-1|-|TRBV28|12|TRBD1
CASSLNRGLAFF
TGTGCCAGCAGTTTAAACAGGGGCCTAGCTTTCTTT
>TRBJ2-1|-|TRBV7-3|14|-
CASSFSFGDNEQFF
TGTGCCAGCAGCTTCTCTTTCGGAGACAATGAGCAGTTCTTC
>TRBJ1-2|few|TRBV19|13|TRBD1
CASSITGANGYTF
TGTGCCAGTAGTATAACAGGGGCCAATGGCTACACCTTC
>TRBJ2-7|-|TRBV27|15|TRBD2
CASSLTSGNSYEQYF
TGTGCCAGCAGTTTAACTAGCGGGAACTCCTACGAGCAGTACTTC
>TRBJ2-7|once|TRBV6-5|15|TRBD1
CASKREDRGLYEQYF
TGTGCCAGCAAAAGGGAGGACAGGGGGCTCTACGAGCAGTACTTC
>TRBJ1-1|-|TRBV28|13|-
CASLRHVNTEAFF
TGTGCCAGCCTGAGGCACGTAAACACTGAAGCTTTCTTT
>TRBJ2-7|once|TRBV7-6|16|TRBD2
CASSLSTSGRSYEQYF
TGTGCCAGCAGCTTATCTACTAGCGGGAGGTCGTACGAGCAGTACTTC
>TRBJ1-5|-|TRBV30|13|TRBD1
CAWGGTGNQPQHF
TGTGCCTGGGGGGGGACAGGCAATCAGCCCCAGCATTTT
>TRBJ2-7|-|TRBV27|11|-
CASSGAYEQYF
TGTGCCAGCAGCGGGGCCTACGAGCAGTACTTC
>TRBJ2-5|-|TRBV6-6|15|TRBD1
CASRSGTGGAETQYF
TGTGCCAGCAGATCCGGGACAGGGGGCGCAGAGACCCAGTACTTC
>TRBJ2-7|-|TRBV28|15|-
CASSPPVAGTYEQYF
TGTGCCAGCAGTCCCCCTGTGGCGGGGACCTACGAGCAGTACTTC
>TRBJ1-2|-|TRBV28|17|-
CASSPAGGASHSYGYTF
TGTGCCAGCAGTCCCGCGGGGGGCGCTTCCCATAGCTATGGCTACACCTTC
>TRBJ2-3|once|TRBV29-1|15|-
CSVGFRVTTPDTQYF
TGCAGCGTTGGATTTCGGGTGACGACCCCGGATACGCAGTATTTT
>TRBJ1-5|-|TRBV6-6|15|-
CASSSEDSYDQPQHF
TGTGCCAGCAGTTCCGAAGACAGCTACGATCAGCCCCAGCATTTT
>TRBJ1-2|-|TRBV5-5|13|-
CASSLGANYGYTF
TGTGCCAGCAGCTTGGGGGCGAACTATGGCTACACCTTC
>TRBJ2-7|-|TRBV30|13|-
CAWLPESSYEQYF
TGTGCCTGGCTTCCGGAGAGCTCCTACGAGCAGTACTTC
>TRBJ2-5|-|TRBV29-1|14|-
CSVMGLLKTETQYF
TGCAGCGTCATGGGACTTCTAAAAACGGAGACCCAGTACTTC
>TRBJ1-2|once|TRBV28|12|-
CASSLGGYGYTF
TGTGCCAGCAGTTTAGGGGGGTATGGCTACACCTTC
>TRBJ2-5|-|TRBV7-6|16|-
CASSSGLFRPGETQYF
TGTGCCAGCAGCTCAGGCCTTTTCCGGCCTGGAGAGACCCAGTACTTC
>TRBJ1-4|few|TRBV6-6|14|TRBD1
CASLTPGGSEKLFF
TGTGCCAGCCTCACACCAGGGGGCAGCGAAAAACTGTTTTTT
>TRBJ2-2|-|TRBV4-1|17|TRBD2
CASSQNPSGGATGELFF
TGCGCCAGCAGCCAGAACCCTAGCGGGGGGGCGACCGGGGAGCTGTTTTTT
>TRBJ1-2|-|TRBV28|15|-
CASNTRRGMNYGYTF
TGTGCCAGCAACACAAGGAGGGGCATGAACTATGGCTACACCTTC
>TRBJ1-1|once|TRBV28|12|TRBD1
CASTLLQGEAFF
TGTGCCAGCACCCTCTTACAGGGGGAAGCTTTCTTT
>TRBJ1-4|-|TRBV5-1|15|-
CASSLSDPRGEKLFF
TGCGCCAGCAGCCTAAGTGACCCAAGAGGAGAAAAACTGTTTTTT
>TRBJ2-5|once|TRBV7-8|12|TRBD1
CASRTGQETQYF
TGTGCCAGCCGGACAGGCCAAGAGACCCAGTACTTC
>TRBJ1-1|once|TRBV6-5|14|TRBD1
CASSAGTGNTEAFF
TGTGCCAGCAGCGCCGGGACAGGGAACACTGAAGCTTTCTTT
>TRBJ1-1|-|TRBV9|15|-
CASSVHRGQNTEAFF
TGTGCCAGCAGCGTTCACCGAGGTCAGAACACTGAAGCTTTCTTT
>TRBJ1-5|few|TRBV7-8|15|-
CASSLYRYSNQPQHF
TGTGCCAGCAGCTTATATCGGTATAGCAATCAGCCCCAGCATTTT
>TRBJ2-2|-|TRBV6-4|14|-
CASSDSGDTGELFF
TGTGCCAGCAGTGACTCAGGGGACACCGGGGAGCTGTTTTTT
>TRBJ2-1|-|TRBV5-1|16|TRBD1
CASSLSPGTGGNEQFF
TGCGCCAGCAGCTTGAGCCCCGGGACAGGGGGCAATGAGCAGTTCTTC
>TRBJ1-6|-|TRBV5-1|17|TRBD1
CASSLGQGAQGNSPLHF
TGCGCCAGCAGCTTAGGGCAGGGGGCGCAGGGTAATTCACCCCTCCACTTT
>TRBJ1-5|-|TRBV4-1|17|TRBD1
CASSRGSTGGYNQPQHF
TGCGCCAGCAGCCGAGGCTCTACAGGGGGTTACAATCAGCCCCAGCATTTT
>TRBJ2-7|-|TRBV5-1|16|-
CASSLAGGRSSYEQYF
TGCGCCAGCAGCTTGGCCGGGGGGCGTAGCTCCTACGAGCAGTACTTC
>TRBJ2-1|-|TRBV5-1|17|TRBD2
CASSTGLAGGPGNEQFF
TGCGCCAGCAGCACAGGACTAGCGGGAGGGCCGGGCAATGAGCAGTTCTTC
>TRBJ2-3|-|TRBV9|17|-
CASSPGTLLKPTDTQYF
TGTGCCAGCAGCCCGGGGACTCTACTAAAACCCACAGATACGCAGTATTTT
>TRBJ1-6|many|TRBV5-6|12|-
CASLSGGSPLHF
TGTGCCAGCCTCTCCGGGGGGTCACCCCTCCACTTT
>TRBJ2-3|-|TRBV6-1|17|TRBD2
CASSGSGTSGGRDTQYF
TGTGCCAGCAGTGGATCCGGGACTAGCGGGGGGAGGGATACGCAGTATTTT
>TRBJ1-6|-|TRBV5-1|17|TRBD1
CASSLIPPGTENSPLHF
TGCGCCAGCAGCTTGATCCCACCAGGGACAGAGAATTCACCCCTCCACTTT
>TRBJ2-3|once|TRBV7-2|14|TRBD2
CASSFSGTPDTQYF
TGTGCCAGCAGCTTTAGCGGGACCCCAGATACGCAGTATTTT
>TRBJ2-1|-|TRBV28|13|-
CASRPTPYNEQFF
TGTGCCAGCAGACCTACTCCCTACAATGAGCAGTTCTTC
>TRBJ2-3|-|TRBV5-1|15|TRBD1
CASSLGQGVQDTQYF
TGCGCCAGCAGCTTGGGGCAGGGGGTTCAAGATACGCAGTATTTT
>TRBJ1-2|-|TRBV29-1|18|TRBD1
CSVVGAQRTGLPGRGYTF
TGCAGCGTTGTAGGGGCGCAGAGGACAGGGCTCCCGGGGCGCGGCTACACCTTC
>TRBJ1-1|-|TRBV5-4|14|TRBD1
CASGLRGLDTEAFF
TGTGCCAGCGGACTGAGGGGGCTGGACACTGAAGCTTTCTTT